What follows are 19 T cell receptor beta chains derived from one specimen sequenced in a study of technical replicates of blood from four donors. Method: immunoSEQ multiplex PCR; TCRdb's copy keeps in-frame clones and lacks some. The repertoire includes 76,000 or so clones, about 91% of them detected once, and 0.2% to 0.25% sits in the top ten. Sequencing was performed on T cells isolated from PBMCs. These receptors all come from a human donor in good health.

V usage is TRBV6-1 and J usage is TRBJ2-2; no firm D call. CDR3 length: 14 amino acids. V was trimmed by 8 bases and J by 0 bases, leaving 10 bases between them. Germline V gene lookup returns CDR1 MNHNS and CDR2 SASEGT. This chain's CDR3 is CASRVHTNTGELFF. In nucleotides, the CDR3 is TGTGCCAGCCGTGTACATACGAACACCGGGGAGCTGTTTTTT.

The chain has TRBV6-1 and TRBJ2-1; 8 bases map to TRBD2. The CDR3 has 15 residues. J gave up 2 bases and V 1 base, and 1 base lay outside the gene matches. Germline lookup yields CDR1 MNHNS and CDR2 SASEGT. Here the CDR3 reads CASSEGGGPYNEQFF. CDR3 DNA sequence: TGTGCCAGCAGTGAAGGCGGGGGGCCCTACAATGAGCAGTTCTTC.

The rearrangement joins TRBV5-5 to TRBJ1-1; no clear D. V was trimmed by 0 bases and J by 0 bases, leaving 3 bases between them. Germline CDR1 reads SGHKS; CDR2 reads YYEKEE (reference sequence). There are 13 residues in the CDR3. The CDR3 loop is CASSLDMNTEAFF. CDR3 nucleotides: TGTGCCAGCAGCTTGGATATGAACACTGAAGCTTTCTTT.

The chain is built from TRBV5-1 and TRBJ2-1, with 10 bases aligning to TRBD1. The germline CDR1 and CDR2 sequences are SGHRS and YFSETQ. This CDR3 region has 16 residues. Germline trimming cut 6 bases from V and 10 bases from J; bases unmatched to any gene: 16. The CDR3 DNA is TGCGCCAGCACCAACGTAGGACAGGGGGGGACTGGCGAGCAGTTCTTC. It encodes CASTNVGQGGTGEQFF.

The chain joins TRBV6-1 to TRBJ2-7; TRBD2 aligns across 9 bases. CDR1 and CDR2 (germline): MNHNS, SASEGT. The CDR3 totals 13 residues. Losses at the gene ends were 8 bases for V and 2 bases for J; bases not matched to a gene: 4. The CDR3 region is CASQAGGPYEQYF. The CDR3 bases are TGTGCCAGCCAAGCGGGAGGCCCCTACGAGCAGTACTTC.

The chain is built from TRBV9 and TRBJ1-3, with 7 bases that match TRBD1. Looked up from germline, CDR1 is SGDLS and CDR2 is YYNGEE. V was pared by 0 bases and J by 7 bases, with 4 bases of the junction left unmatched. This CDR3 comprises 14 residues. CDR3: CASSVGDRENTIYF. In DNA, the CDR3 is TGTGCCAGCAGCGTAGGTGACAGGGAGAACACCATATATTTT.

The chain recombines TRBV10-3 with TRBJ2-5; a possible D gene is TRBD2 (5 bases). Germline V gene data show CDR1 as ENHRY and CDR2 as SYGVKD. Trimming took off 5 bases at V and 1 base at J, with 5 bases between the two ends. CDR3 length equals 12 residues. DNA of the CDR3: TGTGCCATCAGTAGCGGCCAAGAGACCCAGTACTTC. It yields the protein CAISSGQETQYF.

The rearrangement links TRBV5-4 to TRBJ1-2; 9 bases match TRBD1. Germline lookup yields CDR1 SGHNT and CDR2 YYREEE (reference sequence). This CDR3 has 14 amino acids. Trimming took 1 base from V and 8 from J; bases not matched to a gene: 6. CDR3 loop: CASSLKQGASGYTF. CDR3 sequence (DNA): TGTGCCAGCAGCTTGAAACAGGGGGCATCGGGCTACACCTTC. Variable domain in full (rest from reference TRBV5-4 and TRBJ1-2): ETGVTQSPTHLIKTRGQQVTLRCSSQSGHNTVSWYQQALGQGPQFIFQYYREEENGRGNFPPRFSGLQFPNYSSELNVNALELDDSALYLCASSLKQGASGYTFGSGTRLTVV.

This clone was picked up one time. The gene calls are TRBV11-2 and TRBJ2-1; TRBD2 agrees at 9 bases. Trimming took 1 base from V and 4 from J; bases not matched to a gene: 2. Germline lookup yields CDR1 SGHAT and CDR2 FQNNGV. CDR3 size: 15 residues. Here the CDR3 DNA reads TGTGCCAGCAGCTTAGGAGCGGGAGGTTACAATGAGCAGTTCTTC. Translating it yields CASSLGAGGYNEQFF. Based on the CDR3 plus reference TRBV11-2 and TRBJ2-1, the full variable domain is EAGVAQSPRYKIIEKRQSVAFWCNPISGHATLYWYQQILGQGPKLLIQFQNNGVVDDSQLPKDRFSAERLKGVDSTLKIQPAKLEDSAVYLCASSLGAGGYNEQFFGPGTRLTVL.

The V and J genes are TRBV19 and TRBJ2-3, with a weak D call TRBD2 (6 bases). Between the trimmed V and J ends, which lost 3 bases and 6 bases, there was a span of 10 bases. The germline V gene encodes CDR1 LNHDA and CDR2 SQIVND (reference sequence). This CDR3 has 13 amino acids. CDR3: CASSIRDSDTQYF. For the CDR3, the DNA is TGTGCCAGTAGTATTCGGGACTCCGATACGCAGTATTTT. Variable domain in full (rest from reference TRBV19 and TRBJ2-3): DGGITQSPKYLFRKEGQNVTLSCEQNLNHDAMYWYRQDPGQGLRLIYYSQIVNDFQKGDIAEGYSVSREKKESFPLTVTSAQKNPTAFYLCASSIRDSDTQYFGPGTRLTVL.

The V gene is TRBV27, the J gene TRBJ2-2, with a possible D match to TRBD2 (6 bases). The CDR3 is 14 amino acids. With 6 bases removed from V and 3 bases from J, the gap between germline ends came to 11 bases. Germline V gene data show CDR1 as MNHEY and CDR2 as SMNVEV (reference sequence). The CDR3 is CASSPPGDTGELFF. In DNA, the CDR3 is TGTGCCAGCAGCCCCCCGGGGGACACCGGGGAGCTGTTTTTT.

The J gene is TRBJ1-6, the V gene TRBV4-1; 11 bases fit TRBD1. Per the germline V gene, CDR1 is MGHRA and CDR2 is YSYEKL. The J segment lost 7 bases and the V segment lost 2 bases, leaving 4 bases of the junction unmatched. The CDR3 extends over 16 amino acids. This CDR3 is CASSQMGQGENSPLHF. As DNA, the CDR3 is TGCGCCAGCAGCCAAATGGGACAGGGGGAAAATTCACCCCTCCACTTT.

V and J are TRBV6-5 and TRBJ2-3; D perhaps matches TRBD2 (5 bases). CDR1 and CDR2 (germline): MNHEY, SVGAGI. V shed 7 bases and J shed 3 bases, with 17 bases lying between them. The CDR3 extends over 15 amino acids. This CDR3 is CASKRAAAPTDTQYF. CDR3 sequence (DNA): TGTGCCAGCAAGAGGGCCGCCGCGCCGACAGATACGCAGTATTTT.

The chain carries TRBV5-5 and TRBJ2-2; 10 bases are a match to TRBD1. Germline V gives CDR1 SGHKS, CDR2 YYEKEE (reference sequence). The CDR3 has 17 amino acids. After removal of 0 bases from V and 5 bases from J, the junction contained 7 bases not matched to a gene. CDR3 sequence: CASSLEFRDRGTGELFF. Written as DNA, the CDR3 is TGTGCCAGCAGCTTGGAGTTCCGGGACAGGGGTACCGGGGAGCTGTTTTTT. Filled out from reference TRBV5-5 and TRBJ2-2, the complete variable domain reads DAGVTQSPTHLIKTRGQQVTLRCSPISGHKSVSWYQQVLGQGPQFIFQYYEKEERGRGNFPDRFSARQFPNYSSELNVNALLLGDSALYLCASSLEFRDRGTGELFFGEGSRLTVL.

CDR3 sequence (DNA): TGTGCCAGCACCCCGTCTGATAGAAATGAGCAGTTCTTC. Translated, it gives CASTPSDRNEQFF. The rearrangement uses TRBV11-2 and TRBJ2-1; D uncertain. Trimming shortened V by 7 bases and J by 7 bases, and 14 bases separated the two germline ends. The CDR3 is 13 residues long. From germline, CDR1 is SGHAT and CDR2 FQNNGV.

The V and J genes are TRBV29-1 and TRBJ2-7; D remains unclear. Germline CDR1 and CDR2: SQVTM and ANQGSEA. The germline V and J ends were trimmed by 1 base and 2 bases, with 12 bases remaining between them. CDR3 length equals 14 residues. The CDR3 here is CSVEAVGSPYEQYF. The CDR3 DNA is TGCAGCGTTGAAGCGGTGGGCAGTCCCTACGAGCAGTACTTC.

This clone turned up a few times. The V gene is TRBV2, the J gene TRBJ1-2; no firm D call. The CDR3 length is 11 residues. V gave up 7 bases and J gave up 8 bases, with 11 bases separating them. Germline V lookup: CDR1 SNHLY, CDR2 FYNNEI. CDR3 loop: CASNSAGGYTF. CDR3 sequence (DNA): TGTGCCAGCAACAGTGCTGGAGGCTACACCTTC.

The V and J genes are TRBV14 and TRBJ2-2; weak D call: TRBD2 (5 bases). Germline V CDR1 and CDR2: SGHDN, FVKESK. This CDR3 has 18 amino acids. The ends were cut back, 0 bases at V and 3 bases at J, with 17 bases in the middle. CDR3 nucleotides: TGTGCCAGCAGCCAAGATCCGCTGCTTCCGGGGTACACCGGGGAGCTGTTTTTT. Protein sequence: CASSQDPLLPGYTGELFF.

The chain carries TRBV5-4 and TRBJ1-1, with TRBD1 as a possible D gene (5 bases). Germline loops: CDR1 SGHNT, CDR2 YYREEE (reference sequence). The ends were cut back, 0 bases at V and 4 bases at J, with 10 bases in the middle. This CDR3 has 14 residues. The CDR3 DNA follows: TGTGCCAGCAGCTTGGTGGCAGGGTCCACTGAAGCTTTCTTT. It encodes CASSLVAGSTEAFF.